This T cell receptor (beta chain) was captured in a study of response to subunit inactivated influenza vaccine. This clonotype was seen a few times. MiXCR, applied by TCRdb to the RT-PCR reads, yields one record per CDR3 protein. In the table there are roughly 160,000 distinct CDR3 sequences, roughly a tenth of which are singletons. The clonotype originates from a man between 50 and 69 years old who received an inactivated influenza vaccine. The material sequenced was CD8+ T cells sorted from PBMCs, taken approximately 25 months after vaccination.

The CDR3 here is CASSPQGAREKLFF. In DNA, the CDR3 is TGTGCCAGCAGTCCACAGGGGGCGCGTGAAAAACTGTTTTTT. The chain is built from TRBV27 and TRBJ1-4; 9 nucleotides align to TRBD1. The CDR3 is 14 amino acids. Losses at the gene ends were 5 bases for V and 7 bases for J; bases not matched to a gene: 5. The germline V gene encodes CDR1 MNHEY and CDR2 SMNVEV (reference sequence).